This T cell receptor beta chain comes out of a study of blood T cells in healthy people across ages. This clonotype turned up a few times. One junction end does not reproduce the germline sequence, and a read error may be involved. The CDR3 sequence is 15 residues long. Germline-derived CDR1 and CDR2 are MNHNS and SASEGT. PCR was performed a second time for roughly 6 to 12 cycles using a sample-barcoded 5' primer and a J-beta primer mix. TCRdb reanalysed the 5' RACE reads using MiXCR and keeps one entry per CDR3 protein. This table has 1,800,000 or so distinct CDR3 sequences, approximately 39% appearing once.

This TCR came from a human donor in good health. The rearrangement uses TRBV6-1 and TRBJ1-2; a weak D match, TRBD1 (5 bases). Input material: blood. CDR3 bases: TGTGCCAGCAGCGAAGGAGGGGACGGGAGCTATGGCTACACCTTC. Its protein product is CASSEGGDGSYGYTF.